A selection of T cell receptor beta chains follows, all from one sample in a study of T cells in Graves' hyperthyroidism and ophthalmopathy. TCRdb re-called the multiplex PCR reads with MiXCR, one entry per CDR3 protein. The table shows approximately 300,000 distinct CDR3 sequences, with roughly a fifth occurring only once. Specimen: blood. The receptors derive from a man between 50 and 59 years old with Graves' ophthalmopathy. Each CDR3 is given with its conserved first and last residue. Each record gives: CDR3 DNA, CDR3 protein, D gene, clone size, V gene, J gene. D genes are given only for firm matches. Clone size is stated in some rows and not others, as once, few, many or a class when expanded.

CDR3 DNA: TGTGCCAGCAGCCAATCGGTACTAGCGCGGGAGACCCAGTACTTC; CDR3 protein: CASSQSVLARETQYF; D gene: TRBD2; clone size: NA; V gene: TRBV16; J gene: TRBJ2-5
CDR3 DNA: TGTGCCAGCAGCCAAGCTTCGGGGGGAAAACTGTTTTTT; CDR3 protein: CASSQASGGKLFF; D gene: NA; clone size: few; V gene: TRBV3-1; J gene: TRBJ1-4
CDR3 DNA: TGCGCCAGCAGCTTTAGCGGGAGTAAGGACGAGCAGTACTTC; CDR3 protein: CASSFSGSKDEQYF; D gene: TRBD2; clone size: many; V gene: TRBV5-1; J gene: TRBJ2-7
CDR3 DNA: TGTGCCAGCAGTCACATTGGCGGGACTAGCGGAAACACAGATACGCAGTATTTT; CDR3 protein: CASSHIGGTSGNTDTQYF; D gene: TRBD2; clone size: many; V gene: TRBV28; J gene: TRBJ2-3
CDR3 DNA: TGTGCCAGCAGCTATAGACCCACTGGGGAGACCCAGTACTTC; CDR3 protein: CASSYRPTGETQYF; D gene: NA; clone size: many; V gene: TRBV11-2; J gene: TRBJ2-5
CDR3 DNA: TGTGCCAGCAGTGAGACAGATCAGCCCCAGCATTTT; CDR3 protein: CASSETDQPQHF; D gene: NA; clone size: few; V gene: TRBV6-1; J gene: TRBJ1-5
CDR3 DNA: TGTGCCAGCAGTTTAGAGGGGTTGGATGGCTACACCTTC; CDR3 protein: CASSLEGLDGYTF; D gene: NA; clone size: NA; V gene: TRBV27; J gene: TRBJ1-2
CDR3 DNA: TGCGCCAGCAGCTTAAGGGGGGAGGTCACCTACAATGAGCAGTTCTTC; CDR3 protein: CASSLRGEVTYNEQFF; D gene: NA; clone size: many; V gene: TRBV5-1; J gene: TRBJ2-1
CDR3 DNA: TGTGCCAGCAGTGAAGCGACTAGCGGGAGGACCAGCTCCTACAATGAGCAGTTCTTC; CDR3 protein: CASSEATSGRTSSYNEQFF; D gene: TRBD2; clone size: few; V gene: TRBV2; J gene: TRBJ2-1
CDR3 DNA: TGCGCCAGCAGCTTGTTGGGGACAGGGAGCTCTGGGGCCAACGTCCTGACTTTC; CDR3 protein: CASSLLGTGSSGANVLTF; D gene: TRBD1; clone size: many; V gene: TRBV5-1; J gene: TRBJ2-6
CDR3 DNA: TGTGCCAGCACCTTTTCCTCCCCGGAGACCCAGTACTTC; CDR3 protein: CASTFSSPETQYF; D gene: NA; clone size: NA; V gene: TRBV2; J gene: TRBJ2-5
CDR3 DNA: TGTGCCTGGAGTGTATATGAGTCACCCCTCCACTTT; CDR3 protein: CAWSVYESPLHF; D gene: NA; clone size: few; V gene: TRBV30; J gene: TRBJ1-6
CDR3 DNA: TGTGCCAGCAGTTTTTACGGAAATGAAAAACTGTTTTTT; CDR3 protein: CASSFYGNEKLFF; D gene: NA; clone size: few; V gene: TRBV27; J gene: TRBJ1-4
CDR3 DNA: TGTGCCAGCAGCTTAGTCAGCGGGAGGGCCGATGAGCAGTTCTTC; CDR3 protein: CASSLVSGRADEQFF; D gene: TRBD2; clone size: NA; V gene: TRBV11-2; J gene: TRBJ2-1
CDR3 DNA: TGTGCCAGCAGTTTGGCAGGGCAAGTCTCTGGAAACACCATATATTTT; CDR3 protein: CASSLAGQVSGNTIYF; D gene: NA; clone size: many; V gene: TRBV28; J gene: TRBJ1-3
CDR3 DNA: TGTGCCAGCAGAACGGGACAGGGGTTAACCGGGGAGCTGTTTTTT; CDR3 protein: CASRTGQGLTGELFF; D gene: TRBD1; clone size: few; V gene: TRBV6-2/TRBV6-3; J gene: TRBJ2-2
CDR3 DNA: TGTGCCAGCAGCACCCGAGGACTAGCGGGATACAATGAGCAGTTCTTC; CDR3 protein: CASSTRGLAGYNEQFF; D gene: TRBD2; clone size: NA; V gene: TRBV11-1; J gene: TRBJ2-1
CDR3 DNA: TGCGCCAGCAGTGAGGGGGTTAGTGACTATGGCTACACCTTC; CDR3 protein: CASSEGVSDYGYTF; D gene: NA; clone size: few; V gene: TRBV10-2; J gene: TRBJ1-2
CDR3 DNA: TGCAGCGTTACTAGCGCCCAGGGTTCCTACGAGCAGTACTTC; CDR3 protein: CSVTSAQGSYEQYF; D gene: TRBD2; clone size: few; V gene: TRBV29-1; J gene: TRBJ2-7
CDR3 DNA: TGTGCCAGCAGTTACCCGACAGGGGGCGATTACAATGAGCAGTTCTTC; CDR3 protein: CASSYPTGGDYNEQFF; D gene: TRBD1; clone size: few; V gene: TRBV6-2/TRBV6-3; J gene: TRBJ2-1
CDR3 DNA: TGTGCCAGCAGTTTAGGGGGGTCCGTTCAGCCCCAGCATTTT; CDR3 protein: CASSLGGSVQPQHF; D gene: NA; clone size: few; V gene: TRBV12-3/TRBV12-4; J gene: TRBJ1-5
CDR3 DNA: TGTGCCAGCATCATCTCTAACAATGAGCAGTTCTTC; CDR3 protein: CASIISNNEQFF; D gene: NA; clone size: NA; V gene: TRBV16; J gene: TRBJ2-1
CDR3 DNA: TGCAGTGCTAATGATCTCTACGAGCAGTACTTC; CDR3 protein: CSANDLYEQYF; D gene: NA; clone size: few; V gene: TRBV20-1; J gene: TRBJ2-7
CDR3 DNA: TGTGCCAGCAGTAAAACAGGCCCTATAACCCAAGCTTTCTTT; CDR3 protein: CASSKTGPITQAFF; D gene: NA; clone size: NA; V gene: TRBV27; J gene: TRBJ1-1
CDR3 DNA: TGTGCCAGCAGTGACTCAGGACTAGCGGGAGATACGCAGTATTTT; CDR3 protein: CASSDSGLAGDTQYF; D gene: TRBD2; clone size: few; V gene: TRBV6-2/TRBV6-3; J gene: TRBJ2-3
CDR3 DNA: TGTGCCAGCTCACGAGGGACTACCGAACACAGCTCCTACAATGAGCAGTTCTTC; CDR3 protein: CASSRGTTEHSSYNEQFF; D gene: TRBD2; clone size: many; V gene: TRBV18; J gene: TRBJ2-1
CDR3 DNA: TGTGCCACCAGCAGAGATTTGGGGCCTCAGCCCCAGCATTTT; CDR3 protein: CATSRDLGPQPQHF; D gene: NA; clone size: few; V gene: TRBV15; J gene: TRBJ1-5
CDR3 DNA: TGTGCCAGCAGTTTTGAGGGGACAACCTACGAGCAGTACTTC; CDR3 protein: CASSFEGTTYEQYF; D gene: NA; clone size: few; V gene: TRBV6-1; J gene: TRBJ2-7
CDR3 DNA: TGTGCCAGCAGCTTAACAGGGGCCTCAGAGACCCAGTACTTC; CDR3 protein: CASSLTGASETQYF; D gene: TRBD1; clone size: NA; V gene: TRBV13; J gene: TRBJ2-5
CDR3 DNA: TGTGCCACCGCGACCGGGACAGGCCTCTACAATGAGCAGTTCTTC; CDR3 protein: CATATGTGLYNEQFF; D gene: TRBD1; clone size: NA; V gene: TRBV10-3; J gene: TRBJ2-1
CDR3 DNA: TGTGCCAGCAGCTTCTGGCACGGCTACACCTTC; CDR3 protein: CASSFWHGYTF; D gene: NA; clone size: NA; V gene: TRBV11-2; J gene: TRBJ1-2
CDR3 DNA: TGTGCCTGGAGTGTATTGAGTAATTCACCCCTCCACTTT; CDR3 protein: CAWSVLSNSPLHF; D gene: NA; clone size: many; V gene: TRBV30; J gene: TRBJ1-6
CDR3 DNA: TGTGCCAGCAGTTTCATACTTGGTCAAGTGGGGGAGCAGTACTTC; CDR3 protein: CASSFILGQVGEQYF; D gene: NA; clone size: few; V gene: TRBV28; J gene: TRBJ2-7
CDR3 DNA: TGTGCCAGCAGCTCGACAGGGAGAGTAACTGAAGCTTTCTTT; CDR3 protein: CASSSTGRVTEAFF; D gene: TRBD1; clone size: many; V gene: TRBV7-9; J gene: TRBJ1-1
CDR3 DNA: TGTGCCATCAGTGACTACGGAAGTAATGAAAAACTGTTTTTT; CDR3 protein: CAISDYGSNEKLFF; D gene: NA; clone size: few; V gene: TRBV10-3; J gene: TRBJ1-4
CDR3 DNA: TGTGCCACCTCGCGCGGGACTCTCGGTGGGGAGACCCAGTACTTC; CDR3 protein: CATSRGTLGGETQYF; D gene: NA; clone size: many; V gene: TRBV10-3; J gene: TRBJ2-5
CDR3 DNA: TGTGCCAGCAGTGGTCTGTCTGCGGGTCTCTCCTACGAGCAGTACTTC; CDR3 protein: CASSGLSAGLSYEQYF; D gene: NA; clone size: NA; V gene: TRBV6-1; J gene: TRBJ2-7
CDR3 DNA: TGTGCCAGCAAGTATATCCTGAACACTGAAGCTTTCTTT; CDR3 protein: CASKYILNTEAFF; D gene: NA; clone size: NA; V gene: TRBV6-1; J gene: TRBJ1-1
CDR3 DNA: TGTGCCACCAGCAGAGAGGCCGGGGAGCAGTACTTC; CDR3 protein: CATSREAGEQYF; D gene: NA; clone size: NA; V gene: TRBV15; J gene: TRBJ2-7
CDR3 DNA: TGTGCCAGCAGTTTATACGGGAGCGCCTACGAGCAGTACTTC; CDR3 protein: CASSLYGSAYEQYF; D gene: NA; clone size: NA; V gene: TRBV12-3/TRBV12-4; J gene: TRBJ2-7
CDR3 DNA: TGTGCCAGCAGTTTGGAGCGGGAGTTAATCAATGAGCAGTTCTTC; CDR3 protein: CASSLERELINEQFF; D gene: TRBD2; clone size: few; V gene: TRBV28; J gene: TRBJ2-1
CDR3 DNA: TGTGCCAGCAGCTTACGGGGGACCTACAATGAGCAGTTCTTC; CDR3 protein: CASSLRGTYNEQFF; D gene: NA; clone size: many; V gene: TRBV11-2; J gene: TRBJ2-1
CDR3 DNA: TGTGCCAGCAGTTTGGGACAGCCGTCCAAAAACATTCAGTACTTC; CDR3 protein: CASSLGQPSKNIQYF; D gene: TRBD1; clone size: many; V gene: TRBV27; J gene: TRBJ2-4
CDR3 DNA: TGTGCCAGCAGTTCACCCTTTGGGCAGGGATTTTCCTACAATGAGCAGTTCTTC; CDR3 protein: CASSSPFGQGFSYNEQFF; D gene: NA; clone size: NA; V gene: TRBV28; J gene: TRBJ2-1
CDR3 DNA: TGTGCCAGCGGTAAGGGCGGGAGTATCAATGAGCAGTTCTTC; CDR3 protein: CASGKGGSINEQFF; D gene: TRBD2; clone size: many; V gene: TRBV12-3/TRBV12-4; J gene: TRBJ2-1
CDR3 DNA: TGTGCCAGTAGTATGAGAGACAGGGGCACAGATACGCAGTATTTT; CDR3 protein: CASSMRDRGTDTQYF; D gene: TRBD1; clone size: NA; V gene: TRBV19; J gene: TRBJ2-3
CDR3 DNA: TGTGCCTGGAGTGCTCGGGACAGGAGGAACACTGAAGCTTTCTTT; CDR3 protein: CAWSARDRRNTEAFF; D gene: TRBD1; clone size: many; V gene: TRBV30; J gene: TRBJ1-1